This T cell receptor (beta chain) stems from a study of T-cell memory formation after mild COVID-19. Across the study: The two donors had largely donor-specific TCR clusters. Study-wide findings and caveats: Balance between CD4 and CD8 was seen in clones contracting day 15 to 85, and a CD4+ lean was seen in later expanders.

TCRdb analysed the 5' RACE reads with MiXCR anew, one entry per CDR3 protein. The table has about 110,000 distinct CDR3 sequences, roughly a sixth seen once; the top ten hold approximately 5.5%. The sample holds a few counts of this clonotype. The antigen remains unidentified. The germline V gene has CDR1 SGHRS and CDR2 YFSETQ. The V gene lost 5 bases and the J gene lost 4 bases, with 16 bases spanning the gap. The CDR3 totals 15 residues. This sequence originates from a young man who had mild COVID-19 (a few samples of this study predate the infection). Cell type and time point are not known. Sequencing used PBMCs or a T cell subset sorted from them (not recorded which). The chain links TRBV5-1 to TRBJ2-1; D possibly corresponds to TRBD1 (6 bases). The CDR3 is CASRSEGHLYNEQFF. DNA for the CDR3: TGCGCCAGCAGATCCGAGGGACACCTTTACAATGAGCAGTTCTTC.